The rows below give T cell receptor beta chains drawn from one sample of a study of cytomegalovirus exposure and HLA in healthy donors. TCRdb's table, derived via immunoSEQ multiplex PCR, lists solely in-frame clones and lacks some. The sample records fewer than 140,000 clones, over 70% being singletons. The specimen sequenced was PBMCs. These receptors were collected from a female donor in good health and CMV-seronegative. Both conserved end residues are part of each CDR3. D genes are given only for firm matches.

D gene: .
V gene: TRBV5-4
CDR3 protein: CASSLAPETAYNEQFF

D gene: TRBD1
V gene: TRBV29-1
CDR3 protein: CSVNRGRFPYEQYF

D gene: TRBD1
V gene: TRBV2
CDR3 protein: CASRPLGGGTGGYRYTEAFF

D gene: TRBD1
V gene: TRBV19
CDR3 protein: CASSMGQPVTWGYTF

D gene: TRBD1
V gene: TRBV9
CDR3 protein: CASSVTQGVRHNEQFF

D gene: .
V gene: TRBV10-2
CDR3 protein: CASRAGRVTDTQYF

D gene: .
V gene: TRBV29-1
CDR3 protein: CSVQSAVGETQYF

D gene: .
V gene: TRBV4-3
CDR3 protein: CASSQDLTVSEAFF

D gene: .
V gene: TRBV11-3
CDR3 protein: CASSPFEGPDTQYF

D gene: TRBD1
V gene: TRBV7-2
CDR3 protein: CASSSTGGVDQPQHF

D gene: TRBD2
V gene: TRBV28
CDR3 protein: CASSRSGNRRETQYF

D gene: .
V gene: TRBV19
CDR3 protein: CASIARERGVTEAFF

D gene: .
V gene: TRBV9
CDR3 protein: CASSGTYSGNTIYF

D gene: .
V gene: TRBV4-1
CDR3 protein: CASSQAGTPSTDTQYF

D gene: .
V gene: TRBV7-2
CDR3 protein: CASSREWGNEQFF

D gene: TRBD1
V gene: TRBV30
CDR3 protein: CASPGQGSIEAFF

D gene: .
V gene: TRBV5-1
CDR3 protein: CASSPNPTGGTEAFF

D gene: .
V gene: TRBV27
CDR3 protein: CASSLSPPWSQNPQHF

D gene: .
V gene: TRBV7-9
CDR3 protein: CASSLAQTGLKSSGNTIYF

D gene: .
V gene: TRBV6-1
CDR3 protein: CASSDLGVSETQYF

D gene: TRBD1
V gene: TRBV19
CDR3 protein: CASSLQGAYEQFF

D gene: .
V gene: TRBV4-1
CDR3 protein: CASSQVVRTLPQHF

D gene: TRBD2
V gene: TRBV18
CDR3 protein: CASSRTSYNEQFF

D gene: TRBD1
V gene: TRBV6-5
CDR3 protein: CASSYPKRTGNYGYTF

D gene: TRBD1
V gene: TRBV27
CDR3 protein: CASSSRGRTEAFF

D gene: .
V gene: TRBV30
CDR3 protein: CAIGHGSLDGELFF

D gene: .
V gene: TRBV19
CDR3 protein: CASISRPGSYNEQFF

D gene: .
V gene: TRBV11-2
CDR3 protein: CASSLVSEQYF

D gene: .
V gene: TRBV28
CDR3 protein: CASSLPGGEQFF

D gene: TRBD1
V gene: TRBV28
CDR3 protein: CASTSRDRDYGYTF

D gene: .
V gene: TRBV4-2
CDR3 protein: CASSQVWGQGGDNTEAFF

D gene: TRBD1
V gene: TRBV2
CDR3 protein: CASRGTGTPSYEQYF

D gene: .
V gene: TRBV2
CDR3 protein: CASSGSLALNNEQFF

D gene: TRBD1
V gene: TRBV19
CDR3 protein: CASSDRATGELFF

D gene: .
V gene: TRBV20-1
CDR3 protein: CSVPGITEAFF

D gene: .
V gene: TRBV5-1
CDR3 protein: CASFPRGGMGTEAFF

D gene: TRBD2
V gene: TRBV4-1
CDR3 protein: CASSLNPGRSTDTQYF

D gene: .
V gene: TRBV11-2
CDR3 protein: CASSPREQGPRGTQYF

D gene: TRBD1
V gene: TRBV11-3
CDR3 protein: CASSLVGGVRGEQFF

D gene: .
V gene: TRBV15
CDR3 protein: CATSRDRGSGNTIYF

D gene: TRBD1
V gene: TRBV19
CDR3 protein: CASSARDRGTDTQYF

D gene: TRBD1
V gene: TRBV7-2
CDR3 protein: CASSLAGTGNYGYTF

D gene: .
V gene: TRBV29-1
CDR3 protein: CSVAYGGFYEQYF

D gene: TRBD1
V gene: TRBV28
CDR3 protein: CASFPGGSADTQYF

D gene: TRBD2
V gene: TRBV7-6
CDR3 protein: CASTLGGGAETQYF

D gene: .
V gene: TRBV27
CDR3 protein: CASSLQGTYEQYF

D gene: TRBD2
V gene: TRBV6-5
CDR3 protein: CASRLAGGPYEQYF

D gene: .
V gene: TRBV7-8
CDR3 protein: CASSSTGANSPLHF

D gene: .
V gene: TRBV9
CDR3 protein: CASSTHSGNEQFF

D gene: TRBD2
V gene: TRBV27
CDR3 protein: CASSLFQGLAGDEQFF

D gene: TRBD1
V gene: TRBV6-4
CDR3 protein: CASSDAQGANEQFF

D gene: .
V gene: TRBV6-1
CDR3 protein: CASRDRAQETQYF

D gene: .
V gene: TRBV7-7
CDR3 protein: CASSLGDSPRETQYF

D gene: .
V gene: TRBV19
CDR3 protein: CASNYRVGSYNEQFF